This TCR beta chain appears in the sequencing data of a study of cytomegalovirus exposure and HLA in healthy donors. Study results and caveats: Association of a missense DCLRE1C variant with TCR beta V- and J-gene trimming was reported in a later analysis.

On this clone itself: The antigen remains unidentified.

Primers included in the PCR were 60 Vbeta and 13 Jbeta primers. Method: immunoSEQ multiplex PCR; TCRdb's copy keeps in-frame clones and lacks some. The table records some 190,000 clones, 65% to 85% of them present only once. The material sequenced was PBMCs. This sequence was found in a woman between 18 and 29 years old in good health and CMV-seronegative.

The CDR3 here is CASSQVGPGNTIYF. CDR3 DNA: TGTGCCAGCAGCCAAGTGGGGCCTGGAAACACCATATATTTT. V gene TRBV4-2 combines with J gene TRBJ1-3, with D possibly matching TRBD1 (5 bases). The CDR3 has 14 residues. The V gene's germline CDR1 is LGHNA and CDR2 YNFKEQ. Trimming took 1 base from V and 2 from J, leaving 6 bases between them.